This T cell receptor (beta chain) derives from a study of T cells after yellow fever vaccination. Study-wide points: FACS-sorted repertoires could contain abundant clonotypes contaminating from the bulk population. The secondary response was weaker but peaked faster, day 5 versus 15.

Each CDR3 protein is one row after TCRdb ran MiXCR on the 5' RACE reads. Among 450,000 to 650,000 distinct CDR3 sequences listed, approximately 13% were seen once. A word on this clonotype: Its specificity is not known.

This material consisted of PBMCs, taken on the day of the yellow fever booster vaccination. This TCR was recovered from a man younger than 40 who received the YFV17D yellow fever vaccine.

The CDR3 DNA is TGCAGCGTCTTCCTGACTAGCGGGAGAAATGAGCAGTTCTTC. It translates to CSVFLTSGRNEQFF. J is TRBJ2-1 and V is TRBV29-1; 12 bases are shared with TRBD2. The CDR3 consists of 14 residues. V shed 6 bases and J 7 bases; nucleotides not matched to a gene: 7. Germline CDR1 is SQVTM and CDR2 is ANQGSEA.